These T cell receptor beta chains were read from a single sample in a study of radiation and T cells in renal cell carcinoma. Measured with immunoSEQ multiplex PCR; TCRdb has only the in-frame clones, and not every one. The data contain about 140,000 clones, 80% to 90% of them singletons. This sample comprised blood, obtained from a patient whose treatment included radiotherapy and nephrectomy. The receptors originated from a woman aged 45-65 years with renal cell carcinoma. The CDR3 runs from the conserved cysteine through the conserved F or W. A D gene is named only where the DNA matches it firmly. Size is omitted from some rows. Given values are once, few, many or a class for expanded clones.

clone size	D gene	V gene	J gene	CDR3 DNA	CDR3 protein
-	-	TRBV5-1	TRBJ2-3	TGCGCCAGCAGCTCCGGGTCAGCGGATACGCAGTATTTT	CASSSGSADTQYF
-	-	TRBV5-1	TRBJ2-1	TGCGCCAGCAGCAAAGCACAGGGCAACAATGAGCAGTTCTTC	CASSKAQGNNEQFF
-	-	TRBV10-1	TRBJ1-1	TGCGCCAGCAGTGAGAGGGGCTTCGGGAGAAACACTGAAGCTTTCTTT	CASSERGFGRNTEAFF
once	-	TRBV5-4	TRBJ1-6	TGTGCCAGCAGCCTCGAAGTCAGGGGTGACCCCCTCCACTTT	CASSLEVRGDPLHF
-	-	TRBV4-3	TRBJ2-7	TGCGCCAGCAGCCAAGGAACAGGGCCCTACGAGCAGTACTTC	CASSQGTGPYEQYF
-	TRBD1	TRBV18	TRBJ2-2	TGTGCCAGCTCACGGAACAGGGGCAACACCGGGGAGCTGTTTTTT	CASSRNRGNTGELFF
-	-	TRBV6-5	TRBJ2-1	TGTGCCAGCAGTTACCGAAGGACAGACGATGAGCAGTTCTTC	CASSYRRTDDEQFF
once	TRBD1	TRBV5-1	TRBJ2-3	TGCGCCAGCAACCCGACAGGGATACCAGATACGCAGTATTTT	CASNPTGIPDTQYF
-	-	TRBV14	TRBJ1-2	TGTGCCAGCAGCCAAGGATTGAGGCCGAACTATGGCTACACCTTC	CASSQGLRPNYGYTF
-	-	TRBV30	TRBJ2-7	TGTGCCTGGAATGTCTTGCAGGGGAAGTACGAGCAGTACTTC	CAWNVLQGKYEQYF
-	-	TRBV7-9	TRBJ2-3	TGTGCCAGCAGCGAAAAAACCGGGACCAAGCAGTATTTT	CASSEKTGTKQYF
once	-	TRBV15	TRBJ1-5	TGTGCCACCAGAAAGTCCGGTGGGGGTCAGCCCCAGCATTTT	CATRKSGGGQPQHF
-	TRBD1	TRBV4-3	TRBJ2-1	TGCGCCAGCAGCCAAGATGAGGCTACAGGGGGTAGGAACGATGAGCAGTTCTTC	CASSQDEATGGRNDEQFF
-	-	TRBV15	TRBJ1-1	TGTGCCACCAGCAGCCGGCAGGGGATAACTGAAGCTTTCTTT	CATSSRQGITEAFF
-	-	TRBV7-8	TRBJ2-7	TGTGCCAGCAGCTCGACTTACTCCTACGAGCAGTACTTC	CASSSTYSYEQYF
-	-	TRBV18	TRBJ1-1	TGTGCCAGCTCACCAGTAGGCCCCTTAAACACTGAAGCTTTCTTT	CASSPVGPLNTEAFF
-	TRBD2	TRBV5-1	TRBJ2-7	TGCGCCAGCAGCGATTTCGGGACTAGCGGGGTCGAGCAGTACTTC	CASSDFGTSGVEQYF
-	TRBD1	TRBV19	TRBJ1-6	TGTGCCAGTAGTCCGGGACAGGGTAATTCACCCCTCCACTTT	CASSPGQGNSPLHF
-	-	TRBV7-2	TRBJ2-5	TGTGCCAGCAGCTTCCACGCTTTGGGGACCCAGTACTTC	CASSFHALGTQYF
-	TRBD2	TRBV5-6	TRBJ2-7	TGTGCCAGCAGCTTTGGGACTACCAAGTACGAGCAGTACTTC	CASSFGTTKYEQYF
-	TRBD1	TRBV6-1	TRBJ1-4	TGTGCCAGCAGCCGAAGGGACAGGGAAAATGAAAAACTGTTTTTT	CASSRRDRENEKLFF
-	TRBD2	TRBV4-1	TRBJ2-7	TGCGCCAGCAGCCAACCGGGACTAGCGGTATACGAGCAGTACTTC	CASSQPGLAVYEQYF
-	-	TRBV4-3	TRBJ1-3	TGCGCCAGCAGCCCCGAGGGGCGAAACACCATATATTTT	CASSPEGRNTIYF
-	TRBD1	TRBV7-2	TRBJ2-7	TGTGCCAGCAGCCCAAACCGACAGGGGCAGTACTTC	CASSPNRQGQYF
-	TRBD1	TRBV6-6	TRBJ2-7	TGTGCCAGCAGTCAAGAGACAGGGTTCGGCGAGCAGTACTTC	CASSQETGFGEQYF
few	-	TRBV5-6	TRBJ1-1	TGTGCCAGCAGTTTACTAATGAACACTGAAGCTTTCTTT	CASSLLMNTEAFF
-	-	TRBV19	TRBJ2-5	TGTGCCAGTAGTATTGGGGGCAGGGGTGAGACCCAGTACTTC	CASSIGGRGETQYF
-	-	TRBV5-1	TRBJ1-2	TGCGCCAGCAGCTTCGGGGAGGTCCAAGGCGGTGGCTACACCTTC	CASSFGEVQGGGYTF
once	-	TRBV11-3	TRBJ2-1	TGTGCCAGCAGCTCCGGTCAGTCGTGGCATGAGCAGTTCTTC	CASSSGQSWHEQFF
once	-	TRBV28	TRBJ1-5	TGTGCCAGCAGACCCTCCCCTGACTCGTATCAGCCCCAGCATTTT	CASRPSPDSYQPQHF